The 19 T cell receptor beta chains presented below share a single source sample, sequenced in a study of cytomegalovirus exposure and HLA in healthy donors. Use of 60 Vbeta and 13 Jbeta primers characterized the PCR. TCRdb's table, derived via immunoSEQ multiplex PCR, lists solely in-frame clones and lacks some. The repertoire holds about 94,000 clones, with more than 65% as singletons. The specimen sequenced was PBMCs. These receptors all stem from a human donor in good health.

The chain links TRBV5-4 to TRBJ2-1, with TRBD2 matching 9 bases. This CDR3 spans 19 amino acids. The junction had 18 bases not matched to a gene; V was cut back by 1 base and J by 7 bases. Germline V gene lookup returns CDR1 SGHNT and CDR2 YYREEE (reference sequence). The CDR3 bases are TGTGCCAGCAGCTTGTGGTTAGGGACTAGCCGCTTGGTGGGAAATGAGCAGTTCTTC. As protein: CASSLWLGTSRLVGNEQFF.

This clone was detected only a few times. The chain couples TRBV11-3 to TRBJ1-1; TRBD1 agrees at 8 bases. CDR3 length: 14 amino acids. Per germline, CDR1 SGHNT and CDR2 YENEEA. The J segment lost 1 base and the V segment lost 5 bases, leaving 3 bases of the junction unmatched. The CDR3, as DNA: TGTGCCAGCAGCCTGGGACAGGCGAACACTGAAGCTTTCTTT. Residues: CASSLGQANTEAFF.

This clone came up a few times. CDR3 sequence (DNA): TGTGCCAGCAGCTTCTACTATGATACGCAGTATTTT. Translating gives CASSFYYDTQYF. The J gene is TRBJ2-3, the V gene TRBV7-2; D ambiguous. Trimming took off 3 bases at V and 6 bases at J, with 7 bases between the two ends. The CDR3 is made up of 12 amino acids. The germline V gene has CDR1 SGHTA and CDR2 FQGNSA.

This rearrangement joins TRBV5-1 to TRBJ1-1; tentatively, D is TRBD1 (6 bases). Germline V lookup: CDR1 SGHRS, CDR2 YFSETQ. The CDR3 runs to 13 residues. The germline V and J ends were trimmed by 5 bases and 4 bases, with 12 bases remaining between them. As DNA, the CDR3 is TGCGCCAGCAGATCACAGGGAAGCACTGAAGCTTTCTTT. The encoded protein is CASRSQGSTEAFF.

The chain employs TRBV7-9 and TRBJ2-3; maybe TRBD1 (6 bases). V lost 1 base and J 4 bases, leaving 12 bases between the germline ends. CDR1 and CDR2 from the germline V gene are SEHNR and FQNEAQ (reference sequence). The CDR3 covers 15 residues. The CDR3 sequence is CASSLVTGTSDTQYF. The CDR3 DNA is TGTGCCAGCAGCTTAGTCACCGGGACATCAGATACGCAGTATTTT.

This chain links TRBV18 with TRBJ2-5, with 7 bases that match TRBD1. CDR1 and CDR2 from the germline V gene are KGHSH and LQKENI. The CDR3 runs to 14 residues. V lost 5 bases to trimming and J lost 2 bases; unmatched junction nucleotides: 5. CDR3 loop: CASSSTGVQETQYF. The CDR3 DNA sequence: TGTGCCAGCTCATCAACAGGGGTTCAAGAGACCCAGTACTTC. The whole variable domain, remainder taken from reference TRBV18 and TRBJ2-5, is NAGVMQNPRHLVRRRGQEARLRCSPMKGHSHVYWYRQLPEEGLKFMVYLQKENIIDESGMPKERFSAEFPKEGPSILRIQQVVRGDSAAYFCASSSTGVQETQYFGPGTRLLVL.

V and J are TRBV9 and TRBJ2-7; D may be TRBD2 (5 bases). Germline CDR1 is SGDLS and CDR2 is YYNGEE. Trimming cost V 4 bases and J 3 bases, with 14 bases left between them. The CDR3 extends over 14 amino acids. The CDR3 nucleotides are TGTGCCAGCAGCTTTAGCGAGGGATTCTACGAGCAGTACTTC. Its protein product is CASSFSEGFYEQYF.

This clone was detected only a few times. The chain uses TRBV4-3 and TRBJ1-3; D perhaps matches TRBD1 (5 bases). Per the germline V gene, CDR1 is LGHNA and CDR2 is YSLEER. CDR3 size: 15 residues. The V gene lost 7 bases and the J gene lost 4 bases, with 17 bases spanning the gap. The CDR3 sequence is CASTYSRDLGNTIYF. The CDR3 nucleotides read TGCGCCAGCACTTACTCCCGGGACTTAGGAAACACCATATATTTT.

The rearrangement joins TRBV4-1 to TRBJ1-2, with D perhaps matching TRBD1 (5 bases). Between the trimmed V and J ends, which lost 1 base and 2 bases, there was a span of 11 bases. In germline, CDR1 is MGHRA, CDR2 YSYEKL. The CDR3 runs 15 residues. This CDR3 is CASSQVVGLNYGYTF. CDR3 DNA sequence: TGCGCCAGCAGCCAAGTGGTGGGGCTGAACTATGGCTACACCTTC.

The chain's CDR3 is CASSIVHRDQPQHF. As DNA, the CDR3 is TGTGCCAGTAGTATCGTACATCGGGATCAGCCCCAGCATTTT. V and J are TRBV19 and TRBJ1-5, with no clear D. Germline V gives CDR1 LNHDA, CDR2 SQIVND (reference sequence). Trimming left V 3 bases short and J 5 bases short, with 11 bases between. CDR3 length equals 14 residues.

The chain has TRBV5-1 and TRBJ1-6; 10 bases map to TRBD1. J lost 7 bases, V lost 0 bases, and 4 bases had no gene match. The CDR3 has 16 amino acids. CDR1 and CDR2 (germline): SGHRS, YFSETQ. The chain's CDR3 is CASSLVPGQGNSPLHF. Here the CDR3 DNA reads TGCGCCAGCAGCTTGGTGCCGGGACAGGGGAATTCACCCCTCCACTTT.

The genes are TRBV5-1 and TRBJ2-1, with 12 bases matching TRBD2. Trimming took 2 bases from V and 5 from J; bases not matched to a gene: 2. The CDR3 extends over 15 amino acids. Germline assignment: CDR1 SGHRS and CDR2 YFSETQ. The CDR3 DNA is TGCGCCAGCAGCTTACTAGCGGGGGGTAACAATGAGCAGTTCTTC. Protein product: CASSLLAGGNNEQFF. Variable domain in full (rest from reference TRBV5-1 and TRBJ2-1): KAGVTQTPRYLIKTRGQQVTLSCSPISGHRSVSWYQQTPGQGLQFLFEYFSETQRNKGNFPGRFSGRQFSNSRSEMNVSTLELGDSALYLCASSLLAGGNNEQFFGPGTRLTVL.

The sample holds a few counts of this clone. The chain is built from TRBV25-1 and TRBJ2-3; 8 bases align to TRBD1. The ends lost 5 bases at V and 3 bases at J; junction bases unmatched: 4. Germline-derived CDR1 and CDR2 are MGHDK and SYGVNS. This CDR3 comprises 14 residues. DNA of the CDR3: TGTGCCAGCAGTCTTCAGGGGGCAACAGATACGCAGTATTTT. Its translation: CASSLQGATDTQYF.

This chain joins TRBV6-6 and TRBJ2-5; 9 bases fit TRBD2. The ends lost 3 bases at V and 0 bases at J; junction bases unmatched: 5. CDR3 length: 16 residues. CDR1 is MNHNY and CDR2 is SVGAGI in the germline V gene (reference sequence). CDR3 bases: TGTGCCAGCAGTTATACCCTAGCGGGGCACCAAGAGACCCAGTACTTC. This codes for CASSYTLAGHQETQYF.

The chain carries TRBV19 and TRBJ1-2; 8 bases are a match to TRBD1. This CDR3 has 15 residues. CDR1 LNHDA and CDR2 SQIVND come from the germline V gene (reference sequence). With V trimmed by 5 bases and J by 6 bases, 11 bases remained unmatched. The CDR3 loop is CASSPTAGQGDGYTF. DNA for the CDR3: TGTGCCAGTAGTCCGACCGCAGGACAGGGTGATGGCTACACCTTC.

This chain joins TRBV10-2 and TRBJ2-5; TRBD2 aligns across 9 bases. CDR1 is WSHSY, CDR2 SAAADI, per germline. Trimming cost V 3 bases and J 13 bases; bases outside gene matches: 12. This CDR3 contains 14 residues. The chain's CDR3 is CASSDGERGAPRYF. The CDR3 DNA sequence: TGCGCCAGCAGTGATGGCGAGCGGGGGGCCCCACGGTACTTC.

The rearrangement uses TRBV5-1 and TRBJ1-1; 10 bases are a match to TRBD1. The junction had 12 bases not matched to a gene; V was cut back by 7 bases and J by 3 bases. Germline assignment: CDR1 SGHRS and CDR2 YFSETQ. CDR3 size: 16 residues. CDR3 sequence: CASYPGTGVRDTEAFF. The CDR3 nucleotides are TGCGCCAGCTATCCCGGGACAGGGGTGAGAGACACTGAAGCTTTCTTT.

CDR3 protein: CASFRRSELATNEQFF. The CDR3 DNA follows: TGTGCCAGTTTTAGGCGCAGTGAACTAGCAACCAATGAGCAGTTCTTC. The V call is TRBV27, the J call TRBJ2-1; D is possibly TRBD2 (6 bases). Trimming removed 9 bases from V and 6 bases from J, with 24 bases in between. Germline V gives CDR1 MNHEY, CDR2 SMNVEV (reference sequence). The length of the CDR3 is 16 residues.

This chain uses TRBV4-3 with TRBJ1-3, with TRBD1 matching 8 bases. The V gene end was trimmed by 4 bases and the J gene end by 3 bases; junction bases not matched to a gene: 11. CDR3 length: 17 residues. Germline V gene sequence: CDR1 LGHNA, CDR2 YSLEER. In DNA form, the CDR3 reads TGCGCCAGCAGCCGTTTACCCAACAGGGGGGATGGAAACACCATATATTTT. Translation: CASSRLPNRGDGNTIYF.